These 20 T cell receptor beta chains were all obtained from the same sample, sequenced in a study of human T cells and chemical hapten exposure. TCRdb reanalysed the RACE reads using MiXCR and keeps one entry per CDR3 protein. The data hold approximately 84,000 distinct CDR3 sequences, with roughly 10% observed a single time. Time point given: patch test 2, 6 weeks after DPC sensitization. Treatment reported: therapeutic diphenylcyclopropenone sensitization with weekly scalp DPC. The starting material was whole blood, obtained in connection with sensitization to the hapten diphenylcyclopropenone (DPC). Receptors were obtained from a woman aged 25 to 45 with alopecia areata. Some clones in this sample may be carry-over from other donors' samples.

This clonotype was seen only a few times. V is TRBV28 and J is TRBJ2-6; D tentatively fits TRBD1 or TRBD2 (6 bases each). Trimming pared 7 bases from V and 3 bases from J, leaving 19 bases between. The germline gives CDR1 MDHEN, CDR2 SYDVKM. The length of the CDR3 is 17 residues. CDR3: CASTTNNGGLGANVLTF. CDR3 in DNA: TGTGCCAGCACAACAAATAACGGGGGCCTTGGGGCCAACGTCCTGACTTTC.

This clonotype was counted between two and nine times. V and J are TRBV5-1 and TRBJ1-1; maybe TRBD1 (6 bases). CDR1 and CDR2 from the germline V gene are SGHRS and YFSETQ. This CDR3 is built from 14 residues. V was shortened by 1 base and J by 5 bases, with 12 bases between the two germline ends. The CDR3 DNA sequence: TGCGCCAGCAGCTTGTGGGCCCAGGGGACTGAAGCTTTCTTT. The encoded protein is CASSLWAQGTEAFF.

This clonotype was recorded at least ten times. The V and J genes are TRBV29-1 and TRBJ2-7; a weak D match, TRBD1 (6 bases). V shed 0 bases and J shed 7 bases, with 16 bases lying between them. The CDR3 consists of 14 residues. The germline V gene encodes CDR1 SQVTM and CDR2 ANQGSEA. Written as DNA, the CDR3 is TGCAGCGTTGAAGAAAGGGTCAGGGGCAGTGAGCAGTACTTC. Translated: CSVEERVRGSEQYF.

In its sample, this clonotype was seen many times. The rearrangement links TRBV12-3 or TRBV12-4 to TRBJ2-2, with 8 positions matching TRBD2. The CDR3 loop spans 16 amino acids. The V segment lost 3 bases and the J segment 2 bases; nucleotides outside the gene matches: 5. The CDR3 DNA is TGTGCCAGCAGTTTCAGGCGGGGGGTTAACACCGGGGAGCTGTTTTTT. Amino acids: CASSFRRGVNTGELFF.

This clonotype has more than one count but fewer than ten. The rearrangement links TRBV19 to TRBJ2-3, with TRBD2 matching 9 bases. The germline V gene encodes CDR1 LNHDA and CDR2 SQIVND (reference sequence). CDR3 length equals 17 residues. J gave up 2 bases and V 3 bases, and 9 bases lay outside the gene matches. CDR3 in amino acids: CASSIRAAGGITDTQYF. Written as DNA, the CDR3 is TGTGCCAGTAGTATCCGCGCAGCGGGGGGTATCACAGATACGCAGTATTTT.

This clonotype was seen ten or more times. The genes are TRBV7-6 and TRBJ2-5, with D tentatively TRBD2 (5 bases). Germline V lookup: CDR1 SGHVS, CDR2 FNYEAQ. The CDR3 consists of 15 residues. V was cut by 3 bases and J by 3 bases, with 14 bases left in between. The CDR3 protein is CASSFLFRTEETQYF. As DNA, the CDR3 is TGTGCCAGCAGCTTTTTGTTCAGGACTGAAGAGACCCAGTACTTC.

J is TRBJ2-1 and V is TRBV4-1, with D possibly being TRBD1 or TRBD2 (5 bases each). The germline CDR1 and CDR2 sequences are MGHRA and YSYEKL. CDR3 length equals 14 residues. V was cut by 0 bases and J by 8 bases, with 11 bases left in between. DNA of the CDR3: TGCGCCAGCAGCCAAGATCCTAGCAGGGATGAGCAGTTCTTC. As protein: CASSQDPSRDEQFF.

This chain uses TRBV5-6 with TRBJ1-1; possible D gene TRBD1, 6 bases. The CDR3 covers 16 residues. The germline V gene encodes CDR1 SGHDT and CDR2 YYEEEE. V shed 0 bases and J shed 3 bases, with 15 bases lying between them. The CDR3 protein is CASSLGQGRVDTEAFF. In nucleotides, the CDR3 is TGTGCCAGCAGCTTGGGGCAGGGGAGAGTTGACACTGAAGCTTTCTTT.

This clonotype was found a few times. In DNA form, the CDR3 reads TGCAGTGCTAAGAGGGGGAGCTCCTATAATTCACCCCTCCACTTT. Translation: CSAKRGSSYNSPLHF. The chain combines TRBV20-1 with TRBJ1-6; tentative D call: TRBD1 (6 bases). Germline V gene lookup returns CDR1 DFQATT and CDR2 SNEGSKA (reference sequence). With 4 bases removed from V and 0 bases from J, the gap between germline ends came to 10 bases. This CDR3 is 15 amino acids long.

This clonotype has only a few counts. The rearrangement links TRBV3-1 to TRBJ2-7; possible D gene TRBD2, 8 bases. The ends were cut back, 4 bases at V and 9 bases at J, with 22 bases in the middle. The CDR3 contains 15 residues. Germline V gene data show CDR1 as LGHDT and CDR2 as YNNKEL (reference sequence). Here the CDR3 reads CASSPGLAGGAGQYF. Here the CDR3 DNA reads TGTGCCAGCAGCCCTGGACTAGCAGGGGGGGCTGGGCAGTACTTC.

The sample holds many counts of this clonotype. The chain uses TRBV28 and TRBJ2-5, with TRBD1 identical over 10 bases. Trimming took 8 bases from V and 3 from J; bases not matched to a gene: 6. This CDR3 has 14 residues. Germline V gives CDR1 MDHEN, CDR2 SYDVKM. As DNA, the CDR3 is TGTGCCAGCGGAGGGACAGGGGTAGAAGAGACCCAGTACTTC. Translation gives CASGGTGVEETQYF.

This clonotype was counted many times. CDR3 residues: CASSGNTGLGNTEAFF. CDR3 nucleotides: TGCGCCAGCAGTGGAAATACAGGGTTGGGGAACACTGAAGCTTTCTTT. The chain is built from TRBV5-1 and TRBJ1-1; D possibly corresponds to TRBD1 (6 bases). Germline V gives CDR1 SGHRS, CDR2 YFSETQ. Trimming pared 5 bases from V and 1 base from J, leaving 18 bases between. This CDR3 has 16 residues.

The chain is built from TRBV19 and TRBJ1-5; D possibly corresponds to TRBD1 (6 bases). Germline V gene lookup returns CDR1 LNHDA and CDR2 SQIVND (reference sequence). The length of the CDR3 is 13 residues. V lost 3 bases to trimming and J lost 7 bases, with 10 bases between them. CDR3: CASSMQGGQPQHF. Written as DNA, the CDR3 is TGTGCCAGTAGTATGCAAGGGGGACAGCCCCAGCATTTT.

This clonotype was detected many times. J is TRBJ2-6 and V is TRBV6-6; the D gene is possibly TRBD1 (6 bases). Trimming stripped 4 bases from V and 4 bases from J, with 14 bases between. Germline lookup yields CDR1 MNHNY and CDR2 SVGAGI (reference sequence). CDR3 length equals 16 residues. CDR3 loop: CASSWGTGKGANVLTF. The CDR3 nucleotides are TGTGCCAGCAGTTGGGGAACAGGGAAAGGGGCCAACGTCCTGACTTTC.

This clonotype showed up many times. The gene calls are TRBV20-1 and TRBJ2-5, with 8 bases matching TRBD2. The trim removed 6 bases at V and 4 bases at J, leaving 19 bases unmatched. This CDR3 contains 17 residues. Germline CDR1 reads DFQATT; CDR2 reads SNEGSKA (reference sequence). CDR3: CSAGGDTGLATGETQYF. CDR3 sequence (DNA): TGCAGTGCCGGGGGGGATACGGGTCTCGCCACTGGAGAGACCCAGTACTTC.

This clonotype was seen many times. The chain employs TRBV12-3 or TRBV12-4 and TRBJ1-2, with D unclear. The CDR3 spans 13 residues. V dropped 3 bases and J dropped 2 bases, with 7 bases sitting between them. This CDR3 is CASSFGVNYGYTF. The CDR3 DNA reads as TGTGCCAGCAGTTTTGGCGTAAACTATGGCTACACCTTC.

This chain links TRBV9 with TRBJ2-7; 15 bases are a match to TRBD2. The germline CDR1 and CDR2 sequences are SGDLS and YYNGEE. The V segment lost 4 bases and the J segment 0 bases; nucleotides outside the gene matches: 5. This CDR3 contains 17 residues. CDR3 in amino acids: CASSLGTSGGFSYEQYF. In nucleotides, the CDR3 is TGTGCCAGCAGCCTCGGGACTAGCGGGGGGTTCTCCTACGAGCAGTACTTC.

Many counts were recorded for this clonotype. The chain links TRBV6-5 to TRBJ2-7; D gene uncertain. This CDR3 has 14 amino acids. The V end lost 6 bases, the J end lost 2 bases, and 14 bases lay between the germline ends. Germline CDR1 is MNHEY and CDR2 is SVGAGI. CDR3 in amino acids: CASSNGQLAYEQYF. The CDR3 nucleotides read TGTGCCAGCAGCAACGGGCAGTTAGCCTACGAGCAGTACTTC.

This clonotype was counted only a few times. This sequence joins TRBV4-3 and TRBJ1-2; 7 positions agree with TRBD1. The length of the CDR3 is 15 residues. Germline lookup yields CDR1 LGHNA and CDR2 YSLEER. Losses at the gene ends were 0 bases for V and 4 bases for J; bases not matched to a gene: 5. CDR3 nucleotides: TGCGCCAGCAGCCAAGAGGCAGGGGGGCCCTATGGCTACACCTTC. Its protein product is CASSQEAGGPYGYTF.

The genes are TRBV20-1 and TRBJ2-3, with D tentatively TRBD1 (6 bases). Germline-derived CDR1 and CDR2 are DFQATT and SNEGSKA (reference sequence). V lost 5 bases to trimming and J lost 0 bases, with 9 bases between them. The CDR3 runs 13 residues. CDR3 loop: CSAGTKSTDTQYF. DNA for the CDR3: TGCAGTGCTGGGACAAAGAGCACAGATACGCAGTATTTT.